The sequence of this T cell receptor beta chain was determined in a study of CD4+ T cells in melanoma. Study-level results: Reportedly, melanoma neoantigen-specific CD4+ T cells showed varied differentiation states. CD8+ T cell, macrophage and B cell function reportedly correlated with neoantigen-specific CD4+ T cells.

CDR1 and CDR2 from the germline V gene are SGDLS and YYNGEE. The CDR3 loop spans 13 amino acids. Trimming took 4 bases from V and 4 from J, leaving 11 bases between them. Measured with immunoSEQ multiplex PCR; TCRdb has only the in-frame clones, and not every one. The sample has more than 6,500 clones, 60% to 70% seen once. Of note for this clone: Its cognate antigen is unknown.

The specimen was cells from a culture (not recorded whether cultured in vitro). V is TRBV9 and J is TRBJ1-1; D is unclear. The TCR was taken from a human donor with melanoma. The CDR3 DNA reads TGTGCCAGCAGCTCAAATGTCGGCACTGAAGCTTTCTTT. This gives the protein CASSSNVGTEAFF.